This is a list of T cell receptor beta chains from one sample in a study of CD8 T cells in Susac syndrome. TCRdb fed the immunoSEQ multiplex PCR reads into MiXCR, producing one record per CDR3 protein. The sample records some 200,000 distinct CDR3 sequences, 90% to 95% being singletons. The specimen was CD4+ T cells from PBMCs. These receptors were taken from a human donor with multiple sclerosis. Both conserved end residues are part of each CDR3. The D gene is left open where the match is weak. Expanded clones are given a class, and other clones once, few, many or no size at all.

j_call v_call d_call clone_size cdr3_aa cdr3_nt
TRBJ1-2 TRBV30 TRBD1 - CAWTGGENYGYTF TGTGCCTGGACAGGGGGCGAGAACTATGGCTACACCTTC
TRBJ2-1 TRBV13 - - CASSLSRTTQYNEQFF TGTGCCAGCAGCTTAAGCCGGACTACCCAATACAATGAGCAGTTCTTC
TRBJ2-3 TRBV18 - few CASSPISSTDTQYF TGTGCCAGCTCACCCATTTCAAGCACAGATACGCAGTATTTT
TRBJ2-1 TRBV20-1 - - CSAPSVGDYNEQFF TGCAGTGCTCCCTCCGTGGGGGACTACAATGAGCAGTTCTTC
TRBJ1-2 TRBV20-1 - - CSAPYYGGADGYTF TGCAGTGCTCCCTACTACGGAGGGGCCGATGGCTACACCTTC
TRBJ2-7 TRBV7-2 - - CASSLGQMVYEQYF TGTGCCAGCAGCTTAGGGCAGATGGTTTACGAGCAGTACTTC
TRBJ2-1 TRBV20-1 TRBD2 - CSASGAGPDSYNEQFF TGCAGTGCCAGCGGGGCGGGACCTGACTCCTACAATGAGCAGTTCTTC
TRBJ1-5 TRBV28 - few CASRQGNQPQHF TGTGCCAGCAGGCAGGGAAATCAGCCCCAGCATTTT
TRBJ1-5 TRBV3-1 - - CASSQGDDQPQHF TGTGCCAGCAGCCAAGGAGACGATCAGCCCCAGCATTTT
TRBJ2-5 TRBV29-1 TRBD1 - CSGGTGGPETQYF TGCAGCGGGGGAACAGGGGGACCGGAGACCCAGTACTTC
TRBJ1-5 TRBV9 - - CASSPRASSNQPQHF TGTGCCAGCAGCCCCCGCGCGAGTAGCAATCAGCCCCAGCATTTT
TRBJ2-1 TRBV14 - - CASSQVGGNEQFF TGTGCCAGCAGCCAAGTGGGGGGCAATGAGCAGTTCTTC